This T cell receptor (beta chain) is drawn from a study of long-term antiretroviral therapy in people with HIV. The CDR3 covers 15 residues. Germline CDR1 and CDR2: LGHNA and YSLEER. The V end lost 1 base, the J end lost 1 base, and 8 bases lay between the germline ends. To note about this clone: Its antigen is still unknown.

General observations from the study: Whichever time point was examined, clones expanded before ART dominated the repertoire.

With survey level as its setting, the immunoSEQ assay was v3.0. Assay: immunoSEQ multiplex PCR; the TCRdb copy retains only in-frame clones and omits some. The sample yields 23,000 or so clones, 75% to 90% seen once. This receptor was taken from a man aged 50 to 60 with HIV. This specimen was unsorted PBMCs, taken 0.4 years after starting antiretroviral therapy. The chain couples TRBV4-3 to TRBJ1-3; D is possibly TRBD1 (5 bases). DNA of the CDR3: TGCGCCAGCAGCCAAGGTCCAGGGTCTGGAAACACCATATATTTT. It encodes CASSQGPGSGNTIYF.